The 5 T cell receptor beta chains given below trace back to one sample, sequenced in a study of graft-versus-host responses after intestinal transplantation. TCRdb keeps only in-frame clones here, not all; method: immunoSEQ multiplex PCR. The profile shows 80,000 to 100,000 clones, almost 90% of them singletons. These receptors have no known antigen. Source: unstimulated CD4+ T cells sorted from spleen or lymph node cells, taken before intestinal transplant. The receptors were gathered from a human donor who received an intestinal transplant.

This clone was counted once. The V call is TRBV12-5, the J call TRBJ1-2; 7 nucleotides match TRBD1. Germline CDR1 and CDR2: LGHNT and FRNRAP. CDR3 length: 14 amino acids. Trimming removed 1 base from V and 5 bases from J; junction bases left unmatched: 4. The CDR3 loop is CASGLGETGYGYTF. The CDR3 bases are TGTGCTAGTGGTTTGGGGGAGACAGGGTATGGCTACACCTTC.

The V call is TRBV6-5, the J call TRBJ2-1; D is possibly TRBD1 (6 bases). Between the trimmed V and J ends, which lost 8 bases and 4 bases, there was a span of 18 bases. Germline assignment: CDR1 MNHEY and CDR2 SVGAGI. There are 15 residues in the CDR3. CDR3 DNA: TGTGCCAGCTCGACAAGGGGACACCTGTACAATGAGCAGTTCTTC. It specifies CASSTRGHLYNEQFF.

The chain is built from TRBV6-5 and TRBJ2-5, with TRBD1 as a possible D gene (5 bases). Germline assignment: CDR1 MNHEY and CDR2 SVGAGI. The length of the CDR3 is 14 residues. The V end was cut by 0 bases, the J end by 5 bases, with 10 bases between. The CDR3 DNA sequence: TGTGCCAGCAGTTACTCGACAGTGGCCGAGACCCAGTACTTC. Translating it yields CASSYSTVAETQYF.

The J gene is TRBJ1-2, the V gene TRBV7-9, with TRBD1 matching over 9 bases. This CDR3 has 17 residues. CDR1 is SEHNR, CDR2 FQNEAQ, per germline (reference sequence). Losses at the gene ends were 3 bases for V and 4 bases for J; bases not matched to a gene: 12. CDR3 in amino acids: CASSLDRGALRPYGYTF. Here the CDR3 DNA reads TGTGCCAGCAGCTTGGACAGGGGCGCATTACGACCCTATGGCTACACCTTC.

V usage is TRBV6-6 and J usage is TRBJ1-2; perhaps TRBD1 as D (6 bases). Germline V CDR1 and CDR2: MNHNY, SVGAGI (reference sequence). V lost 6 bases and J lost 4, with 12 bases in between. This CDR3 spans 13 amino acids. CDR3 bases: TGTGCCAGCAGGATAGAACAGGGCTATGGCTACACCTTC. Translating gives CASRIEQGYGYTF.